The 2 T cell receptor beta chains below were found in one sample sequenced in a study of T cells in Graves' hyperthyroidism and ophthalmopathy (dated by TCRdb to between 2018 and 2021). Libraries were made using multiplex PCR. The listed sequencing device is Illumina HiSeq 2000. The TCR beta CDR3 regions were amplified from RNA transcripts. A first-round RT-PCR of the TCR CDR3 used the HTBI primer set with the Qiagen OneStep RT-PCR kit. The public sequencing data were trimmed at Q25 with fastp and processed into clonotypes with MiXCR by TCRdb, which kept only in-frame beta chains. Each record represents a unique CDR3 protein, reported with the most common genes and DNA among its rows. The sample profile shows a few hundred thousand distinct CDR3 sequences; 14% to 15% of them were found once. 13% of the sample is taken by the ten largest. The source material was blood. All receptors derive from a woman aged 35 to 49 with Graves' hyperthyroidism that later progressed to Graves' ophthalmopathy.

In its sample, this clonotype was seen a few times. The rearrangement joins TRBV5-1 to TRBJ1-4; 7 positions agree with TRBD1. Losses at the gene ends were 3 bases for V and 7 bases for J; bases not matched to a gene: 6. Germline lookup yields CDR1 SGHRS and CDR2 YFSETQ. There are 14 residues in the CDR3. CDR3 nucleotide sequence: TGCGCCAGCAGCTCCGGGACAGCCATTGAAAAACTGTTTTTT. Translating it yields CASSSGTAIEKLFF. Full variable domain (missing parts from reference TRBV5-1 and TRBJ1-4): KAGVTQTPRYLIKTRGQQVTLSCSPISGHRSVSWYQQTPGQGLQFLFEYFSETQRNKGNFPGRFSGRQFSNSRSEMNVSTLELGDSALYLCASSSGTAIEKLFFGSGTQLSVL.

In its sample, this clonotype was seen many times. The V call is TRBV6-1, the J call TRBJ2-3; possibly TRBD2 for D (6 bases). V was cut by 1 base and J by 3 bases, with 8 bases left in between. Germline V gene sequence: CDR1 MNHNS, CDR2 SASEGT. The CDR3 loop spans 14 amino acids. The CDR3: CASSEVGTTDTQYF. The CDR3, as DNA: TGTGCCAGCAGTGAAGTCGGGACTACAGATACGCAGTATTTT.